Below, 8 T cell receptor beta chains from the same sample are listed, as sequenced in a study of neurological immune-mediated disorders (dated by TCRdb to between 2019 and 2020). Library preparation used 5' RACE. These reads were obtained on an Illumina HiSeq 2500. The public sequencing data were trimmed at Q25 with fastp and processed into clonotypes with MiXCR by TCRdb, which kept only in-frame beta chains. Each CDR3 protein gets just one entry, which takes the most common genes and DNA from the rows behind it. In this sample the table shows around 40,000 distinct CDR3 sequences, almost 7.5% of which occur a single time. The ten largest clones capture roughly 6% of the sample. Sample: CD4+ T cells from blood. The receptors were gathered from a man in his forties or fifties in good health.

In its sample, this clonotype was seen many times. This chain connects TRBV5-1 to TRBJ2-7; no clear D gene. Germline V gene lookup returns CDR1 SGHRS and CDR2 YFSETQ. This CDR3 has 14 residues. Trimming removed 0 bases at V and 2 bases at J, with 9 bases between. The CDR3: CASSLAPRTYEQYF. The CDR3 bases are TGCGCCAGCAGCTTGGCCCCCAGGACCTACGAGCAGTACTTC.

This clonotype has at least ten counts. This rearrangement joins TRBV18 to TRBJ2-4; D is undetermined. CDR3 length equals 13 residues. CDR1 is KGHSH, CDR2 LQKENI, per germline. V was pared by 0 bases and J by 12 bases, with 12 bases between. CDR3 amino acids: CASSPPSSRAQYF. The CDR3 DNA follows: TGTGCCAGCTCACCACCTTCGAGCCGGGCTCAGTACTTC.

Ten or more counts support this clonotype. The J gene is TRBJ2-7, the V gene TRBV20-1; TRBD2 matches 12 bases. Germline CDR1 DFQATT, CDR2 SNEGSKA (reference sequence). This CDR3 spans 15 amino acids. V dropped 5 bases and J dropped 3; count of bases not matched to a gene: 8. CDR3 in DNA: TGCAGTGCTCTCCCGTGGACTAGCGGGGTCTACGAGCAGTACTTC. This gives the protein CSALPWTSGVYEQYF.

By share, this clonotype ranks as medium-sized. The chain recombines TRBV20-1 with TRBJ2-3; 7 bases fit TRBD1. CDR3 length: 15 amino acids. Germline lookup yields CDR1 DFQATT and CDR2 SNEGSKA (reference sequence). J was trimmed by 3 bases and V by 0 bases; bases with no gene match: 6. CDR3 amino acids: CSARDPRQGTDTQYF. The CDR3 nucleotides are TGCAGTGCTAGAGACCCTAGACAGGGAACAGATACGCAGTATTTT.

This clonotype was seen repeatedly, ten times or more. The chain is built from TRBV12-3 or TRBV12-4 and TRBJ2-2; D unresolved. The CDR3 has 14 amino acids. V lost 6 bases and J 1 base, leaving 9 bases between the germline ends. The CDR3 DNA follows: TGTGCCAGCAGCCCGCGGCGGAACACCGGGGAGCTGTTTTTT. Its translation: CASSPRRNTGELFF.

Many counts were recorded for this clonotype. The chain is built from TRBV6-5 and TRBJ2-2; D is ambiguous. Germline V gives CDR1 MNHEY, CDR2 SVGAGI. This CDR3 has 15 residues. Between the trimmed V and J ends, which lost 0 bases and 1 base, there was a span of 6 bases. In DNA form, the CDR3 reads TGTGCCAGCAGTTACTCTCGACAGAACACCGGGGAGCTGTTTTTT. It codes for CASSYSRQNTGELFF.

This clonotype qualifies as medium-sized. CDR3 coding DNA: TGTGCCAGCTCTCCCGGCACCGCCTACGAGCAGTACTTC. The encoded protein is CASSPGTAYEQYF. The rearrangement uses TRBV18 and TRBJ2-7; D is uncertain. The germline gives CDR1 KGHSH, CDR2 LQKENI. The CDR3 loop spans 13 amino acids. Trimming shortened V by 6 bases and J by 2 bases, and 11 bases separated the two germline ends.

This clonotype was counted many times. The chain employs TRBV7-8 and TRBJ2-7; 10 bases are shared with TRBD2. With V trimmed by 5 bases and J by 3 bases, 7 bases remained unmatched. The CDR3 is 15 amino acids. Germline values: CDR1 SGHVS, CDR2 FQNEAQ. The CDR3 sequence is CASSARTSGRYEQYF. The DNA for the CDR3 is TGTGCCAGCAGCGCGAGGACTAGCGGTCGCTACGAGCAGTACTTC. Looking up the rest from reference TRBV7-8 and TRBJ2-7 gives the full variable domain: GAGVSQSPRYKVAKRGQDVALRCDPISGHVSLFWYQQALGQGPEFLTYFQNEAQLDKSGLPSDRFFAERPEGSVSTLKIQRTQQEDSAVYLCASSARTSGRYEQYFGPGTRLTVT.